This T cell receptor beta chain was recovered during a study of blood T cell repertoires in COVID-19 (dated by TCRdb to 2020 to 2021). At the level of the whole study: Collaborator samples came from the United States, Italy and Spain and covered acute and convalescent phases of COVID-19. HLA class I and class II types, where available, came from metadata supplied by the sample provider rather than from assay-based typing. A freely available public database, intended as a resource for researchers studying the immune response to SARS-CoV-2, is where the repertoires were released. Nearly every sample came with metadata listing a de-identified subject ID, COVID-19 status, age in years and sex. The prospective study material was composed of cDNA or gDNA derived from T cells, B-cell-depleted T cells, or PBMCs. Subjects who had been exposed to COVID-19, were actively infected with it, or had recovered from it provided the deeply sampled blood TCRbeta repertoires that made up the dataset. Samples came from the ongoing ImmuneRACE study (first 160 participants) plus 1,254 subjects from 6 global collaborators.

TCRbeta CDR3 regions were amplified from genomic DNA using the immunoSEQ Assay, a bias-controlled multiplex PCR. Under the source paper's analysis protocol: The number of nucleated cells in each sample was estimated by amplification of reference gene primers within the assay. Sequence reads were collapsed and filtered to measure the absolute abundance of every unique TCRbeta CDR3 rearrangement. For each sample, productive Simpson clonality was calculated by taking the square root of Simpson's diversity index across productive rearrangements. In its TCRdb copy, this immuneACCESS table keeps in-frame sequences only and misses some clones. Where compared with another copy, unresolved V genes explain less than half of these, and the others have no known cause. For V, J and clone size, that table is used; D and trimming come from the DNA. This sample has fewer than 70,000 clones in its table, and roughly 80% of those were observed once. More than 9.5% of the sample goes to the ten largest clones.

What the authors observed across the whole study: Clinical and demographic metadata were provided uncurated, with the amount varying by source and participant.

Regarding this clone: Its cognate antigen has yet to be identified. Base qualities are not recorded, but no much larger clone differs from it by a single base.

Each collaborating institution followed its own protocols to collect whole blood in K2EDTA tubes. Collaborator samples were shipped for TCRbeta analysis as frozen whole blood, isolated PBMCs, or DNA extracted from either sample type. V is pruned by 2 bases and J by 5 bases, leaving 5 bases of the junction without a gene match. The germline V gene (reference sequence) sets CDR1 to MNHEY and CDR2 to SMNVEV. The CDR3 runs 15 residues from the cysteine to the phenylalanine. Solely the CDR3 DNA is kept, with 45 bases framed from the first base. Sequencing was performed on peripheral blood. The TCR sequence derives from a woman of 80 years or more with acute or convalescent COVID-19. The receptor chain draws on TRBV27 and TRBJ2-2, with 7 bases matching TRBD1. CDR3 region: CASSLLDRVTGELFF. The DNA sequence is TGTGCCAGCAGTTTACTAGACAGGGTAACCGGGGAGCTGTTTTTT.